This record covers a single T cell receptor (beta chain). This receptor's antigen is unknown. No much larger clone is present one base from it, and per-base qualities are unavailable. Each collaborating institution followed its own protocols to collect whole blood in K2EDTA tubes. For TCRbeta analysis, collaborators shipped samples in one of three forms: frozen whole blood, isolated PBMCs, or DNA extracted from either of those sample types. TCRbeta CDR3 regions were amplified from genomic DNA by means of the immunoSEQ Assay, a bias-controlled multiplex PCR. As for the original processing: The number of nucleated cells in each sample was estimated from the amplification of reference gene primers within the assay. Sequence reads were collapsed and filtered to measure the absolute abundance of every unique TCRbeta CDR3 rearrangement. Productive Simpson clonality was computed per sample as the square root of Simpson's diversity index over productive rearrangements. The source is immuneACCESS, and TCRdb retained only in-frame sequences with V and J called. Part of the clones is not carried over; for the studies checked, unresolved V genes explain less than half of this, and the remainder is unexplained. V and J calls and clone size follow that table, whereas D and trimming were derived from the DNA. A total of approximately 230,000 clones appear in this sample, 70% to 85% of them only once. About 8.9% of the sample is held by the ten biggest clonotypes.

This sample stems from a study of blood T cell repertoires in COVID-19 (dated by TCRdb to the early 2020s). Regarding the complete study: Samples from collaborators originated in the United States, Italy and Spain and spanned both the acute and convalescent phases of COVID-19. The material from the prospective study consisted of cDNA or gDNA derived from T cells, B-cell-depleted T cells, or PBMCs. The dataset comprised deeply sampled blood TCRbeta repertoires from subjects exposed to, actively infected with, or recovered from COVID-19. A freely available public database, intended as a resource for researchers studying the immune response to SARS-CoV-2, is where the repertoires were released. The samples were drawn from two sources: the first 160 participants of the ongoing ImmuneRACE study, and 950 to 1,500 subjects contributed by 6 global collaborators. Nearly every sample came with metadata listing a de-identified subject ID, COVID-19 status, age in years and sex. Where available, HLA class I and class II types were obtained from metadata supplied by the sample provider rather than from assay-based typing. Results the study describes overall, beyond this receptor: The quantity of clinical and demographic metadata differed by source and by participant and was supplied without curation.

From the cysteine through the phenylalanine, the CDR3 covers 16 amino acids. This entry keeps only the CDR3 DNA: 48 bases, framed from base 1. V drops 4 bases and J drops 6 bases, leaving 19 bases in between. CDR1 and CDR2 were assigned from the germline V gene as MNHEY and SVGAGI. The rearranged segments are TRBV6-5 and TRBJ1-5; the D gene is perhaps TRBD1, from 6 matching bases. The receptor comes from a man at least 80 years old with acute or convalescent COVID-19. Source material: peripheral blood. The CDR3 region reads CASSSILQGSGQPQHF. In nucleotide form, the sequence is TGTGCCAGCAGTTCCATCCTCCAGGGGTCGGGTCAGCCCCAGCATTTT.